The 10 T cell receptor beta chains presented below share a single source sample, sequenced in a study of control samples from healthy donors and cancer patients. Profiling relied on immunoSEQ multiplex PCR, and the TCRdb table lists in-frame clones only, not all of them. The table records 90,000 to 120,000 clones, approximately 84% of them present only once. Sequenced input: blood. The receptors shown here come from a young man in good health.

The J gene is TRBJ1-2, the V gene TRBV12-3 or TRBV12-4, with D tentatively TRBD1 (6 bases). The CDR3 consists of 13 residues. V lost 5 bases to trimming and J lost 5 bases, with 12 bases between them. The CDR3 nucleotides are TGTGCCAGCAGTCAGGGGCTGGGGTATGGCTACACCTTC. It is translated as CASSQGLGYGYTF.

The chain employs TRBV6-2 or TRBV6-3 and TRBJ2-7, with 8 nucleotides matching TRBD1. Trimming removed 0 bases from V and 3 bases from J; junction bases left unmatched: 4. This CDR3 comprises 15 residues. Germline lookup yields CDR1 MNHEY and CDR2 SVGEGT. The CDR3 DNA reads TGTGCCAGCAGTTACTCCAGGGGGCGAGACTACGAGCAGTACTTC. Its protein is CASSYSRGRDYEQYF.

This rearrangement joins TRBV10-3 to TRBJ1-1; 7 bases are shared with TRBD1. J was trimmed by 1 base and V by 6 bases; bases with no gene match: 2. The CDR3 contains 13 residues. Germline-derived CDR1 and CDR2 are ENHRY and SYGVKD. CDR3 residues: CAISRQGNTEAFF. For the CDR3, the DNA is TGTGCCATCAGCCGACAGGGGAACACTGAAGCTTTCTTT.

V gene TRBV7-8 combines with J gene TRBJ2-2; D not resolved. The CDR3 has 13 amino acids. The V gene lost 6 bases and the J gene lost 3 bases, with 8 bases spanning the gap. Germline V gives CDR1 SGHVS, CDR2 FQNEAQ. CDR3 bases: TGTGCCAGCAGGACTGCTCACACCGGGGAGCTGTTTTTT. Its protein is CASRTAHTGELFF.

The chain is built from TRBV7-8 and TRBJ2-3; D unclear. The CDR3 has 13 residues. Germline CDR1 SGHVS, CDR2 FQNEAQ. V lost 5 bases and J 5 bases, leaving 11 bases between the germline ends. The CDR3 loop is CASSPGVRDTQYF. For the CDR3, the DNA is TGTGCCAGCAGCCCTGGGGTACGAGATACGCAGTATTTT.

The gene calls are TRBV4-1 and TRBJ2-1; 10 bases are shared with TRBD2. This CDR3 spans 16 amino acids. The V gene's germline CDR1 is MGHRA and CDR2 YSYEKL. V shed 0 bases and J 7 bases; nucleotides not matched to a gene: 6. The CDR3 DNA sequence: TGCGCCAGCAGCCAAGATGGGAGCGGGGGGGCAAATGAGCAGTTCTTC. Its protein product is CASSQDGSGGANEQFF.

This chain joins TRBV6-6 and TRBJ1-6; TRBD1 aligns across 10 bases. J lost 6 bases, V lost 10 bases, and 9 bases had no gene match. The CDR3 is 15 residues long. Germline CDR1 reads MNHNY; CDR2 reads SVGAGI (reference sequence). This CDR3 is CATRTGGTSNSPLHF. CDR3 DNA sequence: TGTGCCACCCGGACAGGGGGAACTAGTAATTCACCCCTCCACTTT.

V usage is TRBV19 and J usage is TRBJ2-2, with TRBD1 as a possible D gene (5 bases). CDR1 and CDR2 from the germline V gene are LNHDA and SQIVND (reference sequence). The CDR3 runs 18 residues. V lost 3 bases, J lost 4 bases, and 21 bases lay in between. The CDR3: CASSIGPKGALSTGELFF. The CDR3 DNA follows: TGTGCCAGTAGTATTGGTCCAAAAGGGGCTTTGAGCACCGGGGAGCTGTTTTTT.

The V gene is TRBV2, the J gene TRBJ1-5; D perhaps matches TRBD1 (5 bases). CDR1 is SNHLY, CDR2 FYNNEI, per germline. CDR3 length: 14 amino acids. Trimming left V 4 bases short and J 2 bases short, with 9 bases between. The CDR3 reads CASSGQFGNQPQHF. Here the CDR3 DNA reads TGTGCCAGCAGTGGACAGTTCGGCAATCAGCCCCAGCATTTT.

This clone was picked up a small number of times. This sample also contains other DNA sequences that code for the same CDR3. The chain couples TRBV27 to TRBJ1-2, with 7 bases fitting TRBD1. Germline CDR1 MNHEY, CDR2 SMNVEV (reference sequence). This CDR3 region has 13 residues. Germline trimming cut 3 bases from V and 8 bases from J; bases unmatched to any gene: 6. The CDR3, as DNA: TGTGCCAGCAGTTTGCAACAAGGGGGCGGCTACACCTTC. Translation: CASSLQQGGGYTF.